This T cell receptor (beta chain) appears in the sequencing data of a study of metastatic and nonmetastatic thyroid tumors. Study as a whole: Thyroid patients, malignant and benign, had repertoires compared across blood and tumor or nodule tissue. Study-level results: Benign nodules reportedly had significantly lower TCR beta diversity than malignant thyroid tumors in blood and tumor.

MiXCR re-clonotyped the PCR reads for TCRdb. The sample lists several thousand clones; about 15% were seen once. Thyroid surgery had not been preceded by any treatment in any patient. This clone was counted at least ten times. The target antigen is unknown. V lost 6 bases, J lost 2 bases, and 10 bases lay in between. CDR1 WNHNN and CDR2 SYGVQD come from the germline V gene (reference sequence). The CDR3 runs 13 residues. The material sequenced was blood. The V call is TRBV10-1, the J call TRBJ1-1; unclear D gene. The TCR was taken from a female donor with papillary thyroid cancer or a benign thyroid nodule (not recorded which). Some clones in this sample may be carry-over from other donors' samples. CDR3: CASSGKENTEAFF. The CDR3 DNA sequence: TGCGCCAGCAGCGGGAAGGAAAACACTGAAGCTTTCTTT.